Each of the 27 T cell receptor beta chains below was sequenced from the same sample in a study of blood T cells in healthy people across ages. Alongside a J-beta primer mix, a sample-barcoded 5' primer served in a second PCR lasting roughly 7 to 12 cycles. MiXCR, applied by TCRdb to the 5' RACE reads, yields one record per CDR3 protein. Among 590,000 or so distinct CDR3 sequences listed, around 31% were seen once. Sequenced material: blood. The receptors originated from a woman aged 80 or over in good health.

This clonotype came up many times. This chain's CDR3 is CASSPLGAGSSYNEQFF. In DNA form, the CDR3 reads TGTGCCAGCAGTCCCCTGGGAGCGGGAAGCTCCTACAATGAGCAGTTCTTC. The rearrangement links TRBV5-6 to TRBJ2-1; 7 bases are shared with TRBD2. V shed 5 bases and J 0 bases; nucleotides not matched to a gene: 11. Germline-derived CDR1 and CDR2 are SGHDT and YYEEEE. The CDR3 covers 17 residues.

This chain links TRBV10-3 with TRBJ1-1; maybe TRBD1 (6 bases). Germline loops: CDR1 ENHRY, CDR2 SYGVKD. The V end lost 2 bases, the J end lost 7 bases, and 8 bases lay between the germline ends. The CDR3 length is 12 residues. The CDR3 DNA is TGTGCCATCAGTGAGGGGGGCGATGAAGCTTTCTTT. Translating it yields CAISEGGDEAFF.

The sample holds a few counts of this clonotype. The genes are TRBV25-1 and TRBJ1-2; D ambiguous. The ends were cut back, 3 bases at V and 3 bases at J, with 8 bases in the middle. The germline CDR1 and CDR2 sequences are MGHDK and SYGVNS. This CDR3 is 13 amino acids long. CDR3 protein: CASSDPPDYGYTF. In nucleotides, the CDR3 is TGTGCCAGCAGTGACCCCCCAGACTATGGCTACACCTTC.

This clonotype was detected many times. J is TRBJ2-5 and V is TRBV28; D might be TRBD1 or TRBD2, each matching 7 bases. CDR1 MDHEN and CDR2 SYDVKM come from the germline V gene. The CDR3 loop spans 16 amino acids. The germline V and J ends were trimmed by 7 bases and 5 bases, with 23 bases remaining between them. CDR3 DNA: TGTGCCAGCAACTCAGGGGGGGCACCTCGCCGGGAGACCCAGTACTTC. Translation: CASNSGGAPRRETQYF.

The chain combines TRBV7-9 with TRBJ1-2, with D possibly being TRBD1 (6 bases). The V and J ends lost 6 bases and 6 bases respectively, with 20 bases between them. The CDR3 contains 15 residues. Germline CDR1 and CDR2: SEHNR and FQNEAQ (reference sequence). CDR3 DNA: TGTGCCAGCAGTTCACAGGGTGCCGTGATGAATGGCTACACCTTC. Translating it yields CASSSQGAVMNGYTF.

As regards this clonotype: Possible read error: a much larger clone is one base away. The genes are TRBV15 and TRBJ1-4; perhaps TRBD1 as D (5 bases). V was trimmed by 5 bases and J by 9 bases, leaving 16 bases between them. This CDR3 is built from 14 residues. Germline CDR1 and CDR2: LNHNV and YYDKDF (reference sequence). The CDR3 loop reads CATSVGGFEKKLFF. In nucleotides, the CDR3 is TGTGCCACCAGCGTGGGGGGTTTCGAGAAAAAACTGTTTTTT.

A word on this clonotype: It may be a read error: a sequence one base away is much more abundant. The chain uses TRBV7-2 and TRBJ2-6; a weak D match, TRBD1 (5 bases). The germline gives CDR1 SGHTA, CDR2 FQGNSA. The CDR3 length is 16 residues. CDR3 region: CASSLYLSSGANVRTF. CDR3 in DNA: TGTGCCAGCAGCTTGTACCTTAGCTCTGGGGCCAACGTCCGGACTTTC. Full variable domain (remainder filled in from reference TRBV7-2 and TRBJ2-6): GAGVSQSPSNKVTEKGKDVELRCDPISGHTALYWYRQSLGQGLEFLIYFQGNSAPDKSGLPSDRFSAERTGGSVSTLTIQRTQQEDSAVYLCASSLYLSSGANVRTFGAGSRLTVL.

Many counts were recorded for this clonotype. J is TRBJ2-1 and V is TRBV29-1; 8 bases agree with TRBD2. V was clipped by 7 bases and J by 9 bases; unmatched bases: 14. The CDR3 has 14 amino acids. CDR1 and CDR2 (germline): SQVTM, ANQGSEA. The CDR3 sequence is CSALRAGVVSEQFF. The CDR3 DNA is TGCAGCGCTCTCCGAGCGGGGGTGGTTAGTGAGCAGTTCTTC.

The rearrangement uses TRBV3-1 and TRBJ2-1; 10 bases line up with TRBD2. The J segment lost 6 bases and the V segment lost 1 base, leaving 6 bases of the junction unmatched. Looked up from germline, CDR1 is LGHDT and CDR2 is YNNKEL (reference sequence). The CDR3 has 16 residues. This CDR3 is CASSQVERGGSNEQFF. The CDR3 region has the DNA TGTGCCAGCAGCCAAGTCGAGCGGGGGGGCAGCAATGAGCAGTTCTTC.

The chain has TRBV20-1 and TRBJ2-1; 9 bases are shared with TRBD2. With V trimmed by 4 bases and J by 7 bases, 11 bases remained unmatched. The CDR3 loop spans 15 amino acids. Germline loops: CDR1 DFQATT, CDR2 SNEGSKA (reference sequence). The CDR3 nucleotides read TGCAGTGCTAATGGCGGGGGGGCCGGAATGAATGAGCAGTTCTTC. Its protein is CSANGGGAGMNEQFF.

This clonotype was observed a handful of times. This chain uses TRBV3-1 with TRBJ1-4, with a weak D call TRBD1 (5 bases). The CDR3 is 14 residues long. V was shortened by 5 bases and J by 7 bases, with 14 bases between the two germline ends. Germline CDR1 LGHDT, CDR2 YNNKEL (reference sequence). The CDR3 DNA reads as TGTGCCAGCAGCTTTCGAGGGGAAACTGAAAAACTGTTTTTT. Translating gives CASSFRGETEKLFF.

Remarks on this clonotype: This could be a read error, since a much larger clone is one nucleotide away. The chain uses TRBV5-6 and TRBJ2-4, with unresolved D. The CDR3 totals 17 residues. The germline V gene encodes CDR1 SGHDT and CDR2 YYEEEE. V was shortened by 4 bases and J by 1 base, with 18 bases between the two germline ends. CDR3 sequence reads: CASSLISGRLAKNIQYF. The CDR3 region has the DNA TGTGCCAGCAGCCTCATCAGTGGGCGGTTGGCCAAAAACATTCAGTACTTC. Filled out from reference TRBV5-6 and TRBJ2-4, the complete variable domain reads DAGVTQSPTHLIKTRGQQVTLRCSPKSGHDTVSWYQQALGQGPQFIFQYYEEEERQRGNFPDRFSGHQFPNYSSELNVNALLLGDSALYLCASSLISGRLAKNIQYFGAGTRLSVL.

This clonotype was seen a handful of times. The chain joins TRBV5-1 to TRBJ2-4; 9 bases are shared with TRBD1. The CDR3 consists of 15 residues. After removal of 2 bases from V and 13 bases from J, the junction contained 13 bases not matched to a gene. Germline V gene lookup returns CDR1 SGHRS and CDR2 YFSETQ. In DNA form, the CDR3 reads TGCGCCAGCAGCTTAGGGACAGGGTCGCCAGATTGGCAGTACTTC. Protein product: CASSLGTGSPDWQYF.

This clonotype appeared a single time. This chain connects TRBV7-8 to TRBJ1-1; a possible D gene is TRBD1 (5 bases). Germline V gene data show CDR1 as SGHVS and CDR2 as FQNEAQ. Trimming removed 4 bases at V and 1 base at J, with 16 bases between. The CDR3 is 16 residues long. The CDR3 region is CASSSRGLGPNTEAFF. As DNA, the CDR3 is TGTGCCAGCAGCTCAAGGGGTTTGGGCCCGAACACTGAAGCTTTCTTT.

This clonotype was picked up one time. Sequence at one end of the junction differs from germline and may be a read error. The chain is built from TRBV12-3 or TRBV12-4 and TRBJ2-1; D possibly corresponds to TRBD1 (5 bases). The CDR3 is made up of 12 amino acids. CDR3 amino acids: CASRVTEDEQFF. In DNA form, the CDR3 reads TGTGCCAGCAGGGTGACAGAAGATGAGCAATTCTTC.

This clonotype was seen many times. The J gene is TRBJ2-1, the V gene TRBV19; 8 bases match TRBD1. This CDR3 has 15 amino acids. The junction had 8 bases not matched to a gene; V was cut back by 3 bases and J by 7 bases. Germline-derived CDR1 and CDR2 are LNHDA and SQIVND (reference sequence). The CDR3 DNA is TGTGCCAGTAGTATCCGACAGGGGCCAACTAATGAGCAGTTCTTC. Translated: CASSIRQGPTNEQFF. The variable domain in full, with the rest retrieved from reference TRBV19 and TRBJ2-1, is DGGITQSPKYLFRKEGQNVTLSCEQNLNHDAMYWYRQDPGQGLRLIYYSQIVNDFQKGDIAEGYSVSREKKESFPLTVTSAQKNPTAFYLCASSIRQGPTNEQFFGPGTRLTVL.

This clonotype was seen at least ten times. The genes are TRBV5-1 and TRBJ2-5; D call uncertain. There are 12 residues in the CDR3. V was cut by 0 bases and J by 10 bases, with 10 bases left in between. Germline lookup yields CDR1 SGHRS and CDR2 YFSETQ. The CDR3: CASSLDMTVQYF. In DNA, the CDR3 is TGCGCCAGCAGCTTGGATATGACGGTCCAGTACTTC.

V and J are TRBV19 and TRBJ2-3, with D perhaps matching TRBD1 (6 bases). This CDR3 region has 16 residues. Germline V gene lookup returns CDR1 LNHDA and CDR2 SQIVND (reference sequence). V dropped 7 bases and J dropped 3 bases, with 20 bases sitting between them. CDR3 in amino acids: CASTPLGRQVTDTQYF. CDR3 bases: TGTGCCAGTACGCCCCTAGGCAGACAGGTTACAGATACGCAGTATTTT.

Many counts were recorded for this clonotype. The J gene is TRBJ2-3, the V gene TRBV7-3; 7 bases map to TRBD1. CDR3 size: 13 residues. V trimming: 6 bases; J trimming: 6 bases; junction bases outside the gene matches: 6. Germline values: CDR1 SGHTA, CDR2 FQGTGA. The CDR3 DNA is TGTGCCAGCAGTGAGGGGGCGCGGGATACGCAGTATTTT. It translates to CASSEGARDTQYF.

This chain links TRBV7-9 with TRBJ2-1; 10 bases agree with TRBD1. The ends lost 1 base at V and 8 bases at J; junction bases unmatched: 5. The CDR3 runs 15 residues. Germline V gene sequence: CDR1 SEHNR, CDR2 FQNEAQ (reference sequence). CDR3 sequence: CASSLEGTGDDEQFF. CDR3 nucleotide sequence: TGTGCCAGCAGCTTAGAAGGGACAGGGGATGATGAGCAGTTCTTC.

In this sample, this clonotype turned up many times. The chain recombines TRBV7-9 with TRBJ1-6; D is perhaps TRBD1 (5 bases). This CDR3 region has 14 residues. V was shortened by 4 bases and J by 6 bases, with 10 bases between the two germline ends. Germline assignment: CDR1 SEHNR and CDR2 FQNEAQ (reference sequence). The CDR3 nucleotides are TGTGCCAGCAGCTGGGACGGAATTAATTCACCCCTCCACTTT. Translation: CASSWDGINSPLHF.

This clonotype came up many times. The gene calls are TRBV27 and TRBJ1-5, with 8 nucleotides matching TRBD1. The CDR3 length is 17 residues. J was trimmed by 0 bases and V by 6 bases; bases with no gene match: 10. Germline loops: CDR1 MNHEY, CDR2 SMNVEV (reference sequence). The DNA for the CDR3 is TGTGCCAGCAGCCCTTTTGAGACAGGGGATAGCAATCAGCCCCAGCATTTT. It codes for CASSPFETGDSNQPQHF.

The genes are TRBV20-1 and TRBJ2-1; possible D gene TRBD1, 6 bases. TRBJ2-7 explains the end of the DNA better; the J call may be wrong. The CDR3 is made up of 13 amino acids. In germline, CDR1 is DFQATT, CDR2 SNEGSKA (reference sequence). CDR3 in amino acids: CSAIQGIPHEQYF. Here the CDR3 DNA reads TGCAGTGCTATACAGGGAATTCCCCACGAGCAGTACTTC.

This clonotype has a handful of counts. CDR3 nucleotide sequence: TGCGCCAGCAGCTTGGAACCCGGTGCGCTACAAAAGGCTTTCTTT. Translating it yields CASSLEPGALQKAFF. V usage is TRBV5-1 and J usage is TRBJ1-1, with D unclear. Germline CDR1 and CDR2: SGHRS and YFSETQ. Between the trimmed V and J ends, which lost 0 bases and 11 bases, there was a span of 20 bases. This CDR3 is built from 15 residues. Complete variable domain (other parts from reference TRBV5-1 and TRBJ1-1): KAGVTQTPRYLIKTRGQQVTLSCSPISGHRSVSWYQQTPGQGLQFLFEYFSETQRNKGNFPGRFSGRQFSNSRSEMNVSTLELGDSALYLCASSLEPGALQKAFFGQGTRLTVV.

This clonotype was counted ten times or more. The chain combines TRBV24-1 with TRBJ2-5; D could derive from TRBD1 or TRBD2 (6 bases each). The CDR3 has 15 residues. V dropped 4 bases and J dropped 2 bases, with 13 bases sitting between them. Germline V CDR1 and CDR2: KGHDR, SFDVKD. The CDR3 protein is CATSELTGRQETQYF. DNA of the CDR3: TGTGCCACCAGTGAGCTAACAGGGAGGCAAGAGACCCAGTACTTC.

About this clonotype itself: A much larger clone sits a single nucleotide away, making a read error possible. The chain uses TRBV3-1 and TRBJ1-4; D not resolved. Germline assignment: CDR1 LGHDT and CDR2 YNNKEL (reference sequence). CDR3 size: 14 residues. The CDR3 nucleotides read TGTGCCGGCAGCGCAACATTTCGGCCTGAAAAACTGTTTTTT. It translates to CAGSATFRPEKLFF.

This clonotype was detected a few times. The V gene is TRBV5-1, the J gene TRBJ2-1, with D maybe TRBD2 (5 bases). Germline V gene lookup returns CDR1 SGHRS and CDR2 YFSETQ. V was cut by 5 bases and J by 8 bases, with 17 bases left in between. The CDR3 is made up of 14 amino acids. The CDR3, as DNA: TGCGCCAGCAGGCCGTGGGAAACGAGGGATGAGCAGTTCTTC. It encodes CASRPWETRDEQFF.